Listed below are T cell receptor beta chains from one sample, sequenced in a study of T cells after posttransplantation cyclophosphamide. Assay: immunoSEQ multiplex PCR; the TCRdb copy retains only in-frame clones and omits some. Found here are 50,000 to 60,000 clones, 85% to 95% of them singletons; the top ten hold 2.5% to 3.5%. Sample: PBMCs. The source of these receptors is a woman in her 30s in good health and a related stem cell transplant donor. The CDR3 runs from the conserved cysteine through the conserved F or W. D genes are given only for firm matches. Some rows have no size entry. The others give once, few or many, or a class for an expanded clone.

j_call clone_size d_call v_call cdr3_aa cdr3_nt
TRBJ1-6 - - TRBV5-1 CASSLAETGPANSPLHF TGCGCCAGCAGCTTGGCCGAGACAGGCCCCGCTAATTCACCCCTCCACTTT
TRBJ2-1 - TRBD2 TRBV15 CATSPRGGAYNEQFF TGTGCCACCAGCCCGAGGGGAGGGGCCTACAATGAGCAGTTCTTC
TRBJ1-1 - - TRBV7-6 CASSLSSGVSTEAFF TGTGCCAGCAGCTTATCATCAGGGGTGAGCACTGAAGCTTTCTTT
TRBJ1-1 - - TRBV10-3 CAISESTRGQAFF TGTGCCATCAGTGAGTCCACACGGGGTCAAGCTTTCTTT
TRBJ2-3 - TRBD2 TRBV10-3 CAISEVGGWADTQYF TGTGCCATCAGTGAGGTGGGAGGGTGGGCAGATACGCAGTATTTT
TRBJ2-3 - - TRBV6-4 CASSSTGEEDTQYF TGTGCCAGCAGTTCAACAGGGGAGGAAGATACGCAGTATTTT
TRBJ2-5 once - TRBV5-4 CASSPGLLRETQYF TGTGCCAGCAGCCCGGGACTGCTAAGAGAGACCCAGTACTTC
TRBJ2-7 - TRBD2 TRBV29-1 CSVVRLTSGGVEQYF TGCAGCGTTGTCCGATTGACTAGCGGGGGGGTTGAGCAGTACTTC
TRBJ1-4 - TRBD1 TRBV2 CASRRTGGGEKLFF TGTGCCAGCAGGAGGACAGGGGGCGGGGAAAAACTGTTTTTT
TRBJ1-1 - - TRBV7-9 CASSYYPRRDTEAFF TGTGCCAGCAGCTATTACCCCAGGCGGGACACTGAAGCTTTCTTT
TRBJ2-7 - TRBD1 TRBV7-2 CASSKEPGTGSSSYEQYF TGTGCCAGCAGCAAAGAACCCGGGACAGGGAGTTCATCCTACGAGCAGTACTTC
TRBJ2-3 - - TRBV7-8 CASSIGTDTQYF TGTGCCAGCAGCATCGGCACAGATACGCAGTATTTT
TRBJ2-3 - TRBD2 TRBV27 CASSLISGGLADTQYF TGTGCCAGCAGTCTCATTAGCGGGGGGTTGGCAGATACGCAGTATTTT
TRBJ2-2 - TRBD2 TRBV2 CASSSGMRSIELFF TGTGCCAGCAGTAGCGGGATGAGAAGTATCGAGCTGTTTTTT
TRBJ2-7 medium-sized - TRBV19 CASSQSGHSYEQYF TGTGCCAGTAGTCAATCGGGACACAGTTACGAGCAGTACTTC
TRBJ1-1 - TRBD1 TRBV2 CASSEGGTGATEAFF TGTGCCAGCAGTGAAGGCGGGACAGGGGCAACTGAAGCTTTCTTT
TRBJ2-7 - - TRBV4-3 CASSQDTRPYEQYF TGCGCCAGCAGCCAAGATACCAGGCCCTACGAGCAGTACTTC
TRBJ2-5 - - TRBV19 CASSGGLQETQYF TGTGCCAGTAGTGGCGGATTACAAGAGACCCAGTACTTC
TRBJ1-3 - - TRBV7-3 CASSLGVGNTIYF TGTGCCAGCAGCTTAGGAGTTGGAAACACCATATATTTT
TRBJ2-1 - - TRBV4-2 CASSQDHGGTLFF TGTGCCAGCAGCCAAGATCACGGAGGCACTCTGTTCTTC
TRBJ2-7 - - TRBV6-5 CASRTQGGSYEQYF TGTGCCAGCAGGACGCAGGGTGGCTCCTACGAGCAGTACTTC
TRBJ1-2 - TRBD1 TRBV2 CASSLGQGANYGYTF TGTGCCAGCAGCCTCGGACAGGGGGCCAACTATGGCTACACCTTC
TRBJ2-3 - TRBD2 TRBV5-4 CASSLAGGPPDTQYF TGTGCCAGCAGCTTGGCGGGGGGGCCCCCAGATACGCAGTATTTT